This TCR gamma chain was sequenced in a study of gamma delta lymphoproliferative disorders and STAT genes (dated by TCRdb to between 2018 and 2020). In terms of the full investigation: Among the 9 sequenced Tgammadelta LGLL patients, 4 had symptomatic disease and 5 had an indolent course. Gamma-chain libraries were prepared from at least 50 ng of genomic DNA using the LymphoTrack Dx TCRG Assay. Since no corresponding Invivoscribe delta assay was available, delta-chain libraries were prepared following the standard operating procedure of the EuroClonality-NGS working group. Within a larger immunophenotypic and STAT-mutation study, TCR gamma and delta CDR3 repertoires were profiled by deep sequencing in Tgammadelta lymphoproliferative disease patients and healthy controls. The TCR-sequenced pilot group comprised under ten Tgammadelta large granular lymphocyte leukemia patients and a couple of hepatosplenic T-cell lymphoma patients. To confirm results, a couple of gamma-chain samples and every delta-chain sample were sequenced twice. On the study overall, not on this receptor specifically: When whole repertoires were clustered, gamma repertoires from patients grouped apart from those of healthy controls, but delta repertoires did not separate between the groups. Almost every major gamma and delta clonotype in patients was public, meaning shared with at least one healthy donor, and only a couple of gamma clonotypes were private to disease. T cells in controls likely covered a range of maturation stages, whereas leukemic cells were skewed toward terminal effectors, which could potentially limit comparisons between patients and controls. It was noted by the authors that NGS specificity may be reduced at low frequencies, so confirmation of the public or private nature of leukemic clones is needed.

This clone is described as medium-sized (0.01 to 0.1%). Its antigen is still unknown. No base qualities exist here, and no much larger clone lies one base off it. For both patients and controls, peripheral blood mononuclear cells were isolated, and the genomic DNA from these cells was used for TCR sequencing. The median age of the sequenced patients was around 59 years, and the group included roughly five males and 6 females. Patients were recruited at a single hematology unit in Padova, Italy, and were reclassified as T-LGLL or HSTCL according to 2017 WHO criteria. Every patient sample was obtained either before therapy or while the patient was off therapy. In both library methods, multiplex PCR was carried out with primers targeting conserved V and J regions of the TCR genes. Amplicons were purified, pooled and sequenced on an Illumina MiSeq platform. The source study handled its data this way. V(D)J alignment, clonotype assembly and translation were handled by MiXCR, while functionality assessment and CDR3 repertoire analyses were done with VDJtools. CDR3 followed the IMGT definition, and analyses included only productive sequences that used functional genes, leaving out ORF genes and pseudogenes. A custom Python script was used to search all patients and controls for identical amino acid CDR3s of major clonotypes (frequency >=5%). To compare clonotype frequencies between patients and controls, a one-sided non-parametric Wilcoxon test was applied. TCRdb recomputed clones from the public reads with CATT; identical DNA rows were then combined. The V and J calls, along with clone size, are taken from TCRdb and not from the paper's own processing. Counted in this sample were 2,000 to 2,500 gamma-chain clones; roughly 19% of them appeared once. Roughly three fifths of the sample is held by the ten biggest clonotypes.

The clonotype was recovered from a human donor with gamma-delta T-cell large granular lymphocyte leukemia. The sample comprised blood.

The nucleotide sequence is given as TGTGCCTGCTGGATTAGGCACGTCGGGGGTTGGATCAAGACGTTT. It translates as CACWIRHVGGWIKTF. The V and J genes are TRGV11 and TRGJP2. The J gene is not listed in TCRdb, so it was assigned here from a DNA match to germline. TRGV11 carries the ORF label, with uncertain function. The germline V and J ends show losses of 0 bases and 10 bases respectively, and no gene match explains 8 bases of the junction. Counted from cysteine to phenylalanine, this CDR3 has 15 amino acids. The only DNA kept is the CDR3, 45 bases in frame from the first base.